The rows below give T cell receptor beta chains drawn from one sample of a study of blood T cell repertoires in COVID-19. Sequencing was performed with immunoSEQ multiplex PCR; in TCRdb, only in-frame clones are kept and a portion is missing. The table includes about 100,000 clones, approximately 83% detected once. What was sequenced was PBMCs or T cells enriched from blood (not recorded which). Receptors originate from a woman aged 45-65 years who had recovered from COVID-19. The CDR3 runs from the conserved cysteine through the conserved F or W. Fields, in order: J gene, clone size, D gene, V gene, CDR3 DNA, CDR3 protein. A D gene is named only where the DNA matches it firmly. Not every row has a clone size; where given, it reads once, few, many or a size class.

J: TRBJ2-2; size: medium-sized; D: NA; V: TRBV15; DNA: TGTGCCACCAGCAGAGAGGGCGGGATTAACACCGGGGAGCTGTTTTTT; CDR3: CATSREGGINTGELFF
J: TRBJ1-2; size: NA; D: NA; V: TRBV4-2; DNA: TGTGCCAGCAGCCAACCAGGCCCGGGGAGCTACACCTTC; CDR3: CASSQPGPGSYTF
J: TRBJ1-5; size: NA; D: NA; V: TRBV28; DNA: TGTGCCAGCACCGCTCAGAAGTGGCAATATAGCAATCAGCCCCAGCATTTT; CDR3: CASTAQKWQYSNQPQHF
J: TRBJ2-7; size: few; D: TRBD2; V: TRBV7-2; DNA: TGTGCCAGCAGCCCAATAGCGGGGGAGCGGTACGAGCAGTACTTC; CDR3: CASSPIAGERYEQYF
J: TRBJ1-3; size: NA; D: NA; V: TRBV19; DNA: TGTGCCAGTACAGCCGTGGGACTGGGAAACACCATATATTTT; CDR3: CASTAVGLGNTIYF
J: TRBJ2-3; size: NA; D: TRBD1; V: TRBV5-4; DNA: TGTGCCAGCAGCCAACCGGGACAGCTTAGCACAGATACGCAGTATTTT; CDR3: CASSQPGQLSTDTQYF
J: TRBJ2-1; size: NA; D: TRBD1; V: TRBV5-4; DNA: TGTGCCAGCAGCCCGACAGGGTTAGGCGGCGATGAGCAGTTCTTC; CDR3: CASSPTGLGGDEQFF
J: TRBJ2-1; size: NA; D: NA; V: TRBV4-1; DNA: TGCGCCAGCAGCCCTTCCAGGGGGTTGGGAGGAATCAGGAATGAGCAGTTCTTC; CDR3: CASSPSRGLGGIRNEQFF
J: TRBJ2-1; size: NA; D: TRBD2; V: TRBV27; DNA: TGTGCCAGCGGAATCGGACTAGCGGGAGGGAGGGTCTACAATGAGCAGTTCTTC; CDR3: CASGIGLAGGRVYNEQFF
J: TRBJ2-5; size: NA; D: TRBD2; V: TRBV15; DNA: TGTGCCACCAGAAGGGCGGGGGGGCAAGAGACCCAGTACTTC; CDR3: CATRRAGGQETQYF
J: TRBJ2-5; size: NA; D: NA; V: TRBV5-5; DNA: TGTGCCAGCAGCTGGGGAGGGGCACAGGGAACCGAGACCCAGTACTTC; CDR3: CASSWGGAQGTETQYF
J: TRBJ2-7; size: NA; D: TRBD2; V: TRBV18; DNA: TGTGCCAGCTCACCTCCCTCCGGGGCTAGCGGCTACGAGCAGTACTTC; CDR3: CASSPPSGASGYEQYF
J: TRBJ2-2; size: NA; D: NA; V: TRBV5-1; DNA: TGCGCCAGCAGCTCCAGACTATCCCGGACCAACACCGGGGAGCTGTTTTTT; CDR3: CASSSRLSRTNTGELFF
J: TRBJ2-5; size: NA; D: NA; V: TRBV10-2; DNA: TGCGCCAGCAGCGGGAGAGAGACCCAGTACTTC; CDR3: CASSGRETQYF
J: TRBJ2-3; size: NA; D: TRBD1; V: TRBV9; DNA: TGTGCCAGCAGCTCTAGTACAGGGGGCGGCACAGATACGCAGTATTTT; CDR3: CASSSSTGGGTDTQYF
J: TRBJ1-1; size: NA; D: NA; V: TRBV21-1; DNA: TGTGCCAGCAGCCCTCGAGAGGGGAACACTGAAGCTTTCTTT; CDR3: CASSPREGNTEAFF
J: TRBJ2-1; size: NA; D: NA; V: TRBV3-1/TRBV3-2; DNA: TGTGCCAGCAGCCAAGGTTTAATGAATGAGCAGTTCTTC; CDR3: CASSQGLMNEQFF
J: TRBJ2-7; size: NA; D: TRBD2; V: TRBV5-4; DNA: TGTGCCAGCAGCTTGGAAAGGGGTTGGCGGGAGACCCCCTACGAGCAGTACTTC; CDR3: CASSLERGWRETPYEQYF
J: TRBJ2-5; size: NA; D: NA; V: TRBV2; DNA: TGTGCCAGCAGTGAACAGTACCAAGAGACCCAGTACTTC; CDR3: CASSEQYQETQYF
J: TRBJ1-1; size: NA; D: NA; V: TRBV20-1; DNA: TGCAGTGCTAGTAAGGGGGTTCCTACTGAAGCTTTCTTT; CDR3: CSASKGVPTEAFF
J: TRBJ2-1; size: NA; D: NA; V: TRBV6-5; DNA: TGTGCCAGCAGTTACCGGGTCAAGGACTCCTACAATGAGCAGTTCTTC; CDR3: CASSYRVKDSYNEQFF
J: TRBJ2-1; size: NA; D: TRBD1; V: TRBV28; DNA: TGTGCCAGCACTTCACGGGCAGGGGGCGATGAGCAGTTCTTC; CDR3: CASTSRAGGDEQFF
J: TRBJ1-2; size: NA; D: NA; V: TRBV28; DNA: TGTGCCAGCAGTTTTGGGGGGAGCGGCTATGGCTACACCTTC; CDR3: CASSFGGSGYGYTF
J: TRBJ2-2; size: NA; D: TRBD2; V: TRBV7-2; DNA: TGTGCCAGCAGCTTGGGACTAGCTTTCACCGGGGAGCTGTTTTTT; CDR3: CASSLGLAFTGELFF
J: TRBJ2-7; size: NA; D: NA; V: TRBV6-5; DNA: TGTGCCAGCGCTACCCCGGGTCACTCCTACGAGCAGTACTTC; CDR3: CASATPGHSYEQYF
J: TRBJ1-1; size: NA; D: NA; V: TRBV9; DNA: TGTGCCAGCAGCCCCAATGTCGTGGCAGGGGACACTGAAGCTTTCTTT; CDR3: CASSPNVVAGDTEAFF
J: TRBJ2-1; size: NA; D: TRBD2; V: TRBV18; DNA: TGTGCCAGCTCACTATCCCTAGCGGGGGGGAGCTACAATGAGCAGTTCTTC; CDR3: CASSLSLAGGSYNEQFF
J: TRBJ1-2; size: NA; D: TRBD1; V: TRBV15; DNA: TGTGCCACCAGCAGAGCCGGGACAGGGATGTATGGCTACACCTTC; CDR3: CATSRAGTGMYGYTF
J: TRBJ2-5; size: NA; D: NA; V: TRBV5-6; DNA: TGTGCCAGCAGCTTGGGGGGGAAGACAGGAGCGGAGACCCAGTACTTC; CDR3: CASSLGGKTGAETQYF
J: TRBJ1-6; size: NA; D: NA; V: TRBV5-1; DNA: TGCGCCAGCAGTCTAGACGGCATTAGTTCACCCCTCCACTTT; CDR3: CASSLDGISSPLHF
J: TRBJ1-5; size: NA; D: NA; V: TRBV19; DNA: TGTGCCAGTCACGCCGGGGATGGCAATCAGCCCCAGCATTTT; CDR3: CASHAGDGNQPQHF
J: TRBJ2-7; size: NA; D: TRBD1; V: TRBV15; DNA: TGTGCCACCAGCAATTCGACAACAGGGGTTTGGGGCAGAGGCGAGCAGTACTTC; CDR3: CATSNSTTGVWGRGEQYF
J: TRBJ2-3; size: NA; D: NA; V: TRBV7-9; DNA: TGTGCCAGCAGCGGAGGGTGGTTTGGGGCCACAGATACGCAGTATTTT; CDR3: CASSGGWFGATDTQYF
J: TRBJ2-1; size: NA; D: NA; V: TRBV5-1; DNA: TGCGCCAGCAGCTTGATAGTCGGCAATGAGCAGTTCTTC; CDR3: CASSLIVGNEQFF
J: TRBJ2-1; size: NA; D: TRBD2; V: TRBV9; DNA: TGTGCCAGCAGCGCCTTAGGGACTAGCGGGACCAATGAGCAGTTCTTC; CDR3: CASSALGTSGTNEQFF
J: TRBJ1-5; size: NA; D: NA; V: TRBV28; DNA: TGTGCCAGCAGTCGGGGGGGACTCGATCAGCCCCAGCATTTT; CDR3: CASSRGGLDQPQHF
J: TRBJ2-2; size: NA; D: TRBD2; V: TRBV7-8; DNA: TGTGCCAGCAGCTCCCGGACTAGCAACACCGGGGAGCTGTTTTTT; CDR3: CASSSRTSNTGELFF
J: TRBJ1-2; size: NA; D: TRBD1; V: TRBV5-6; DNA: TGTGCCAGCAGTAAGACAGGGGGTCGCTATGGCTACACCTTC; CDR3: CASSKTGGRYGYTF
J: TRBJ2-7; size: NA; D: TRBD1; V: TRBV6-5; DNA: TGTGCCAGCAGTTACTCCAGACAGGGGGCTAGTGAGCAGTACTTC; CDR3: CASSYSRQGASEQYF
J: TRBJ1-1; size: NA; D: NA; V: TRBV24-1; DNA: TGTGCCACCAGGCAGGGCGGGAACACTGAAGCTTTCTTT; CDR3: CATRQGGNTEAFF
J: TRBJ2-2; size: NA; D: TRBD2; V: TRBV3-1/TRBV3-2; DNA: TGTGCCAGCAGCCCCCGAACTAGCGGGAGCATCGGGGAGCTGTTTTTT; CDR3: CASSPRTSGSIGELFF
J: TRBJ1-5; size: NA; D: NA; V: TRBV28; DNA: TGTGCCAGCAGTTTACCCCGGCAGGGGTATCAGCCCCAGCATTTT; CDR3: CASSLPRQGYQPQHF
J: TRBJ2-2; size: NA; D: NA; V: TRBV2; DNA: TGTGCCAGCAGGCCGCGAGGCGGGGAGCTGTTTTTT; CDR3: CASRPRGGELFF
J: TRBJ1-1; size: NA; D: NA; V: TRBV28; DNA: TGTGCCAGCAGTCTAGGACAGCCACCTACTGGGGACACTGAAGCTTTCTTT; CDR3: CASSLGQPPTGDTEAFF
J: TRBJ2-3; size: NA; D: TRBD2; V: TRBV5-1; DNA: TGCGCCAGCAGCACGGAACTAGCGGGGGTTGGCACAGATACGCAGTATTTT; CDR3: CASSTELAGVGTDTQYF